The 30 T cell receptor beta chains below come from one sample, sequenced in a study of T cell responses to AZD1222 COVID-19 vaccine. Some clones are missing from TCRdb's copy, which holds only in-frame ones; the method was immunoSEQ multiplex PCR. The sample consists of around 190,000 clones, almost 95% of them appearing once. The sequencing used peripheral blood, collected on day 0 of AZD1222 vaccination. These receptors were taken from an adult in good health.

The chain links TRBV6-5 to TRBJ1-2; D gene ambiguous. Germline assignment: CDR1 MNHEY and CDR2 SVGAGI. CDR3 length: 14 residues. Between the trimmed V and J ends, which lost 4 bases and 8 bases, there was a span of 17 bases. CDR3 protein: CASSLMVGVWGYTF. CDR3 nucleotides: TGTGCCAGCAGTTTGATGGTTGGGGTGTGGGGCTACACCTTC.

The DNA for the CDR3 is TGTGCCACCAGTGATTTAAGGACAGGAGTGATTGGCTACACCTTC. The encoded protein is CATSDLRTGVIGYTF. This chain links TRBV24-1 with TRBJ1-2; 7 nucleotides line up with TRBD1. The CDR3 is made up of 15 amino acids. With 1 base clipped from V and 7 bases from J, the junction kept 8 bases outside the gene matches. From germline, CDR1 is KGHDR and CDR2 SFDVKD.

The rearrangement uses TRBV7-7 and TRBJ2-7; no reliable D call. Germline CDR1 reads SSHAT; CDR2 reads FNYEAQ (reference sequence). V lost 1 base, J lost 0 bases, and 7 bases lay in between. The CDR3 extends over 14 amino acids. The DNA of the CDR3 is TGTGCCAGCAGCTTAGTGCCGGGCTCCTACGAGCAGTACTTC. Residues: CASSLVPGSYEQYF. The whole variable domain, remainder taken from reference TRBV7-7 and TRBJ2-7, is GAGVSQSPRYKVTKRGQDVTLRCDPISSHATLYWYQQALGQGPEFLTYFNYEAQPDKSGLPSDRFSAERPEGSISTLTIQRTEQRDSAMYRCASSLVPGSYEQYFGPGTRLTVT.

Here the CDR3 DNA reads TGTGCCAGCATTCGGGAGGGGAATTCACCCCTCCACTTT. Translating gives CASIREGNSPLHF. The chain links TRBV2 to TRBJ1-6; D is possibly TRBD1 (5 bases). Deletions cut 7 bases from V and 7 bases from J, with 11 bases between. The CDR3 totals 13 residues. The germline V gene encodes CDR1 SNHLY and CDR2 FYNNEI.

V is TRBV7-9 and J is TRBJ2-2; D call uncertain. The V end was cut by 1 base, the J end by 4 bases, with 7 bases between. CDR1 is SEHNR and CDR2 is FQNEAQ in the germline V gene (reference sequence). CDR3 length: 14 residues. CDR3 protein: CASSLDRSTGELFF. The CDR3 DNA sequence: TGTGCCAGCAGCTTAGATAGGTCCACCGGGGAGCTGTTTTTT. Looking up the rest from reference TRBV7-9 and TRBJ2-2 gives the full variable domain: DTGVSQNPRHKITKRGQNVTFRCDPISEHNRLYWYRQTLGQGPEFLTYFQNEAQLEKSRLLSDRFSAERPKGSFSTLEIQRTEQGDSAMYLCASSLDRSTGELFFGEGSRLTVL.

The chain is built from TRBV10-3 and TRBJ1-4; D ambiguous. The CDR3 extends over 15 amino acids. Germline lookup yields CDR1 ENHRY and CDR2 SYGVKD. V was cut by 0 bases and J by 6 bases, with 11 bases left in between. The CDR3 bases are TGTGCCATCAGTGAGTCGATGAAGGGAGATGAAAAACTGTTTTTT. This encodes CAISESMKGDEKLFF.

The rearrangement links TRBV11-3 to TRBJ2-6, with 9 positions matching TRBD1. The V gene end was trimmed by 11 bases and the J gene end by 2 bases; junction bases not matched to a gene: 16. Germline CDR1 is SGHNT and CDR2 is YENEEA. This CDR3 is 18 amino acids long. The CDR3 loop is CASGRGTGSNTGANVLTF. The CDR3 DNA follows: TGTGCCTCTGGGCGGGGGACAGGGTCGAATACTGGGGCCAACGTCCTGACTTTC.

The rearrangement uses TRBV5-1 and TRBJ1-1, with a weak D call TRBD1 (5 bases). V gave up 4 bases and J gave up 4 bases, with 11 bases separating them. CDR1 and CDR2 from the germline V gene are SGHRS and YFSETQ. The length of the CDR3 is 13 residues. The CDR3 sequence: CASSPMGGTEAFF. As DNA, the CDR3 is TGCGCCAGCAGCCCTATGGGGGGCACTGAAGCTTTCTTT.

The V call is TRBV4-2, the J call TRBJ2-1; 11 nucleotides align to TRBD2. The CDR3 extends over 19 amino acids. V gave up 2 bases and J gave up 6 bases; unmatched junction bases: 15. Germline loops: CDR1 LGHNA, CDR2 YNFKEQ. This CDR3 is CASSQPSSGGGRGINEQFF. CDR3 nucleotide sequence: TGTGCCAGCAGCCAACCGAGTAGCGGGGGGGGGAGAGGGATCAATGAGCAGTTCTTC.

Here the CDR3 DNA reads TGTGCCAGCAGCCTGGGAGGGGAATACAATGAGCAGTTCTTC. This gives the protein CASSLGGEYNEQFF. V usage is TRBV6-1 and J usage is TRBJ2-1; 7 bases map to TRBD2. V shed 6 bases and J 4 bases; nucleotides not matched to a gene: 6. The CDR3 has 14 residues. Per germline, CDR1 MNHNS and CDR2 SASEGT.

This clone occurred a few times. The chain combines TRBV5-7 with TRBJ2-1; the match to TRBD1 covers 8 bases. TRBV5-7 is labeled an ORF, and its function is uncertain. The CDR3 covers 15 residues. V lost 4 bases, J lost 10 bases, and 13 bases stayed unmatched. CDR3 amino acids: CASSRRQGPKEEQFF. The CDR3 nucleotides read TGTGCCAGCAGCCGTCGACAGGGGCCTAAGGAGGAGCAGTTCTTC.

The chain joins TRBV7-8 to TRBJ1-5; D not certain. This CDR3 comprises 17 residues. Germline CDR1 and CDR2: SGHVS and FQNEAQ. Trimming left V 1 base short and J 0 bases short, with 13 bases between. CDR3 loop: CASSLVRRVGSNQPQHF. In nucleotides, the CDR3 is TGTGCCAGCAGCTTAGTAAGGAGGGTCGGTAGCAATCAGCCCCAGCATTTT.

Only a few counts were recorded for this clone. The CDR3 coding sequence is TGCGCCAGCAGCCGGACACTCGATGAGCAGTTCTTC. Translating it yields CASSRTLDEQFF. The rearrangement joins TRBV5-1 to TRBJ2-1, with D perhaps TRBD1 (5 bases). V lost 4 bases and J 8 bases, leaving 10 bases between the germline ends. Germline-derived CDR1 and CDR2 are SGHRS and YFSETQ. This CDR3 is built from 12 residues.

The rearrangement joins TRBV10-3 to TRBJ1-5; 8 bases agree with TRBD1. Germline CDR1 is ENHRY and CDR2 is SYGVKD. V lost 5 bases and J lost 6; bases outside the gene matches: 9. The CDR3 is made up of 15 amino acids. In DNA, the CDR3 is TGTGCCATCAGTAAGGACAGGGAGCTCGTTCAGCCCCAGCATTTT. This encodes CAISKDRELVQPQHF.

This chain uses TRBV6-1 with TRBJ1-2; D possibly corresponds to TRBD1 (5 bases). Trimming took off 1 base at V and 3 bases at J, with 12 bases between the two ends. The CDR3 is 15 residues long. Germline V CDR1 and CDR2: MNHNS, SASEGT. CDR3 DNA: TGTGCCAGCAGTGAAGGCAGGGCCAATCACTATGGCTACACCTTC. This sequence encodes CASSEGRANHYGYTF.

This chain joins TRBV9 and TRBJ2-2; D is undetermined. Germline V gene data show CDR1 as SGDLS and CDR2 as YYNGEE. V was trimmed by 0 bases and J by 3 bases, leaving 3 bases between them. The CDR3 loop spans 13 amino acids. The CDR3 coding sequence is TGTGCCAGCAGCGTAGGAGACACCGGGGAGCTGTTTTTT. As protein: CASSVGDTGELFF. The full variable domain, in which reference TRBV9 and TRBJ2-2 provide the parts outside the CDR3, is DSGVTQTPKHLITATGQRVTLRCSPRSGDLSVYWYQQSLDQGLQFLIQYYNGEERAKGNILERFSAQQFPDLHSELNLSSLELGDSALYFCASSVGDTGELFFGEGSRLTVL.

This chain links TRBV4-1 with TRBJ1-2, with 9 bases identical to TRBD1. V shed 3 bases, J shed 5 bases, and the junction held 4 bases outside the gene matches. CDR1 is MGHRA and CDR2 is YSYEKL in the germline V gene. The CDR3 is made up of 14 amino acids. The CDR3 region has the DNA TGCGCCAGCAGCCAGACGACAGGGGGATATGGCTACACCTTC. It codes for CASSQTTGGYGYTF.

In this sample, this clone turned up once. The chain has TRBV13 and TRBJ1-3; D call uncertain. Germline lookup yields CDR1 PRHDT and CDR2 FYEKMQ (reference sequence). V was shortened by 5 bases and J by 3 bases, with 5 bases between the two germline ends. This CDR3 comprises 12 residues. Here the CDR3 reads CASSPRGNTIYF. Here the CDR3 DNA reads TGTGCCAGCAGCCCTCGTGGAAACACCATATATTTT.

The V gene is TRBV27, the J gene TRBJ2-5, with TRBD2 identical over 7 bases. V dropped 3 bases and J dropped 3; count of bases not matched to a gene: 4. Germline assignment: CDR1 MNHEY and CDR2 SMNVEV (reference sequence). The CDR3 covers 14 residues. As DNA, the CDR3 is TGTGCCAGCAGTTTCAATCGGGGGGAAGAGACCCAGTACTTC. Translating it yields CASSFNRGEETQYF.

The chain recombines TRBV5-1 with TRBJ2-7, with 8 bases matching TRBD2. Looked up from germline, CDR1 is SGHRS and CDR2 is YFSETQ. The junction had 2 bases not matched to a gene; V was cut back by 0 bases and J by 6 bases. The CDR3 runs to 13 residues. CDR3 nucleotides: TGCGCCAGCAGCTTGGACGGGGGGGCCGAGCAGTACTTC. Translated, it gives CASSLDGGAEQYF.

CDR3 sequence (DNA): TGTGCCAGTGGCATAGACTGGACACGACCTTATTCTGGCTACACCTTC. Its protein is CASGIDWTRPYSGYTF. The chain carries TRBV19 and TRBJ1-2; D perhaps matches TRBD1 (5 bases). Trimming removed 8 bases at V and 7 bases at J, with 26 bases between. This CDR3 has 16 amino acids. Per germline, CDR1 LNHDA and CDR2 SQIVND (reference sequence). The variable domain in full, with the rest retrieved from reference TRBV19 and TRBJ1-2, is DGGITQSPKYLFRKEGQNVTLSCEQNLNHDAMYWYRQDPGQGLRLIYYSQIVNDFQKGDIAEGYSVSREKKESFPLTVTSAQKNPTAFYLCASGIDWTRPYSGYTFGSGTRLTVV.

The chain recombines TRBV14 with TRBJ1-6; 9 nucleotides agree with TRBD1. The CDR3 consists of 20 residues. Germline CDR1 and CDR2: SGHDN and FVKESK. With 0 bases clipped from V and 1 base from J, the junction kept 10 bases outside the gene matches. CDR3 amino acids: CASSQEGTGSFKSYNSPLHF. Written as DNA, the CDR3 is TGTGCCAGCAGCCAAGAAGGGACAGGGTCTTTTAAGTCCTATAATTCACCCCTCCACTTT.

The rearrangement uses TRBV4-2 and TRBJ2-7; TRBD1 matches 9 bases. The CDR3 spans 14 residues. CDR1 and CDR2 (germline): LGHNA, YNFKEQ. The V gene end was trimmed by 3 bases and the J gene end by 5 bases; junction bases not matched to a gene: 5. The CDR3 nucleotides are TGTGCCAGCAGCCAGGGACAGGGAGAAGACGAGCAGTACTTC. As protein: CASSQGQGEDEQYF.

The CDR3 nucleotides read TGTGCCACCCAGTTGGGGGGCTCCTACGAGCAGTACTTC. It translates to CATQLGGSYEQYF. The chain employs TRBV28 and TRBJ2-7; tentative D call: TRBD2 (6 bases). Trimming left V 10 bases short and J 0 bases short, with 13 bases between. CDR1 is MDHEN, CDR2 SYDVKM, per germline. The CDR3 is made up of 13 amino acids. Full variable domain (missing parts from reference TRBV28 and TRBJ2-7): DVKVTQSSRYLVKRTGEKVFLECVQDMDHENMFWYRQDPGLGLRLIYFSYDVKMKEKGDIPEGYSVSREKKERFSLILESASTNQTSMYLCATQLGGSYEQYFGPGTRLTVT.

V is TRBV19 and J is TRBJ2-1; 9 positions match TRBD2. The CDR3 length is 15 residues. Germline lookup yields CDR1 LNHDA and CDR2 SQIVND (reference sequence). With 3 bases clipped from V and 10 bases from J, the junction kept 10 bases outside the gene matches. In DNA form, the CDR3 reads TGTGCCAGTAGTATCGGGCGGGGGGGTTTATTGGAGCAGTTCTTC. This translates into CASSIGRGGLLEQFF.

With respect to this clone: The same CDR3 also results from other DNA sequences found in this sample. V and J are TRBV6-1 and TRBJ1-5; D not resolved. This CDR3 has 13 residues. The germline CDR1 and CDR2 sequences are MNHNS and SASEGT. Deletions cut 3 bases from V and 3 bases from J, with 6 bases between. Here the CDR3 DNA reads TGTGCCAGCAGTGACAGAATCAATCAGCCCCAGCATTTT. Amino acid sequence: CASSDRINQPQHF.

The chain recombines TRBV28 with TRBJ1-1; D possibly corresponds to TRBD1 (6 bases). Germline CDR1 MDHEN, CDR2 SYDVKM. The CDR3 covers 15 residues. V was pared by 5 bases and J by 4 bases, with 17 bases between. The CDR3 sequence: CASSLWGGSATEAFF. The CDR3 DNA is TGTGCCAGCAGTCTCTGGGGGGGCTCGGCCACTGAAGCTTTCTTT.

This clone appeared once. The chain is built from TRBV7-9 and TRBJ1-2; TRBD1 might be the D (5 bases). Germline V gene lookup returns CDR1 SEHNR and CDR2 FQNEAQ (reference sequence). V dropped 3 bases and J dropped 7 bases, with 24 bases sitting between them. This CDR3 region has 17 residues. In nucleotides, the CDR3 is TGTGCCAGCAGCTTTGGAGGTTCAGGGTCTCCTGCTGCTGGCTACACCTTC. As protein: CASSFGGSGSPAAGYTF.

The chain combines TRBV2 with TRBJ1-6; D is uncertain. The ends were cut back, 2 bases at V and 3 bases at J, with 11 bases in the middle. This CDR3 has 16 residues. CDR1 is SNHLY, CDR2 FYNNEI, per germline. The CDR3 DNA sequence: TGTGCCAGCAGTGAAAGGGCAACCAACTATAATTCACCCCTCCACTTT. Translated, it gives CASSERATNYNSPLHF.

The chain uses TRBV7-2 and TRBJ1-1, with D unclear. From germline, CDR1 is SGHTA and CDR2 FQGNSA. This CDR3 spans 14 amino acids. Deletions cut 4 bases from V and 0 bases from J, with 9 bases between. The CDR3 sequence: CASSSSQVNTEAFF. CDR3 nucleotide sequence: TGTGCCAGCAGCTCTAGTCAGGTGAACACTGAAGCTTTCTTT.